These 7 T cell receptor beta chains were all obtained from the same sample, sequenced in a study of Graves' ophthalmopathy and Graves' hyperthyroidism. From RNA, the CDR3 regions of TCR beta chains were amplified and sequenced. RT-PCR with HTBI primers came first, then second-round multiplex PCR. TCRdb reprocessed the multiplex PCR reads via MiXCR and lists one record per CDR3 protein. There are hundreds of thousands of distinct CDR3 sequences in the sample; under 50% occur only once, and over 2.5% lies in the top ten. Material for sequencing was peripheral blood. These receptors originate from an adult man with Graves' ophthalmopathy.

Only a few counts were recorded for this clonotype. V is TRBV9 and J is TRBJ1-2, with no clear D. Germline CDR1 and CDR2: SGDLS and YYNGEE. The CDR3 has 14 residues. V was pared by 4 bases and J by 2 bases, with 12 bases between. CDR3 nucleotides: TGTGCCAGCAGCCAACTAGCTACAAACTATGGCTACACCTTC. Its translation is CASSQLATNYGYTF.

This clonotype was recorded at least ten times. The rearrangement joins TRBV24-1 to TRBJ1-4; tentative D call: TRBD1 (5 bases). CDR3 length equals 17 residues. Trimming removed 7 bases from V and 0 bases from J, with 17 bases in between. Germline lookup yields CDR1 KGHDR and CDR2 SFDVKD. Written as DNA, the CDR3 is TGTGCCACCAGCGAAGGACCGGGACGCTCAACTAATGAAAAACTGTTTTTT. Its protein is CATSEGPGRSTNEKLFF.

The chain recombines TRBV10-3 with TRBJ1-1, with 11 positions matching TRBD1. Germline values: CDR1 ENHRY, CDR2 SYGVKD. With 10 bases clipped from V and 0 bases from J, the junction kept 13 bases outside the gene matches. CDR3 length equals 17 residues. In DNA form, the CDR3 reads TGTGCCAGCAAACGGACAGGGGGCGGCCTCATGAACACTGAAGCTTTCTTT. Its protein is CASKRTGGGLMNTEAFF.

This clonotype was detected ten times or more. This chain links TRBV2 with TRBJ1-5, with D hard to call. Trimming shortened V by 1 base and J by 2 bases, and 6 bases separated the two germline ends. CDR3 length equals 14 residues. The germline V gene has CDR1 SNHLY and CDR2 FYNNEI. The CDR3 DNA reads TGTGCCAGCAGTGAAGTGCCGGGCAATCAGCCCCAGCATTTT. Translation gives CASSEVPGNQPQHF.

This clonotype was seen many times. This chain links TRBV25-1 with TRBJ2-7; 8 bases agree with TRBD1. The CDR3 is made up of 13 amino acids. With V trimmed by 7 bases and J by 8 bases, 10 bases remained unmatched. Germline V gene data show CDR1 as MGHDK and CDR2 as SYGVNS. CDR3 protein: CASNTGTGYKQYF. In nucleotides, the CDR3 is TGTGCCAGCAATACCGGGACAGGTTACAAGCAGTACTTC.

This clonotype showed up just a few times. The chain joins TRBV12-3 or TRBV12-4 to TRBJ2-7; D remains unclear. The CDR3 is made up of 13 amino acids. The V and J ends lost 2 bases and 2 bases respectively, with 7 bases between them. In DNA, the CDR3 is TGTGCCAGCAGTTTACTACCGACCTACGAGCAGTACTTC. Translated, it gives CASSLLPTYEQYF.

In its sample, this clonotype was seen many times. The genes are TRBV20-1 and TRBJ2-5; 7 positions match TRBD1. Trimming cost V 5 bases and J 2 bases; bases outside gene matches: 5. The germline V gene has CDR1 DFQATT and CDR2 SNEGSKA (reference sequence). The CDR3 spans 13 residues. CDR3 nucleotide sequence: TGCAGTGCTTACACAGGGGATCAAGAGACCCAGTACTTC. Encoded protein: CSAYTGDQETQYF.